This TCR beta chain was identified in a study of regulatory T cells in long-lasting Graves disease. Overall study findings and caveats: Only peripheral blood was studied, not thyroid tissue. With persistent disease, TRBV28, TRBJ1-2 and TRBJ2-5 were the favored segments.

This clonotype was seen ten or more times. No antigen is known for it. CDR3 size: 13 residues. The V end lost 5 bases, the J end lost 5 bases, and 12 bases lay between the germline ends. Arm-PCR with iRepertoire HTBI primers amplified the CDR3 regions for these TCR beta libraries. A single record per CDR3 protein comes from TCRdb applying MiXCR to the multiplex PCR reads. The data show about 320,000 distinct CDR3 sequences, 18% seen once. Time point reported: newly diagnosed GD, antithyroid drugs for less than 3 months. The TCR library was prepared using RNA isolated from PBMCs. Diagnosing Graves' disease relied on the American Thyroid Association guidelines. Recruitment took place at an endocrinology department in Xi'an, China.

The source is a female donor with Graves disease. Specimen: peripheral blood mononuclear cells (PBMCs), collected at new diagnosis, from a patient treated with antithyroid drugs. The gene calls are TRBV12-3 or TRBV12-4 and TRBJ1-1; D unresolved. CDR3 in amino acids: CASSLGQVTEAFF. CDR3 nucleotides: TGTGCCAGCAGTCTCGGGCAGGTTACTGAAGCTTTCTTT.